This TCR beta chain was documented in a study of blood T cell repertoires in COVID-19. Study summary: From the United States, Italy and Spain came samples of acute and convalescent COVID-19. The cDNA or gDNA used as material had been derived from T cells, B-cell-depleted T cells, or PBMCs.

Authors' data handling: From reference gene primer amplification, estimates of nucleated cell counts were derived. The repertoire was sequenced with immunoSEQ multiplex PCR; TCRdb's copy has only in-frame clones and lacks some. Clone size and V and J calls were adopted from that table, with D and trimming inferred from the DNA. Here the sample spans about 410,000 clones, about nine tenths being singletons. This CDR3 has 14 residues. Germline V gene sequence: CDR1 SNHLY, CDR2 FYNNEI. With V trimmed by 7 bases and J by 7 bases, 5 bases remained unmatched. The sequencing sample was made of peripheral blood. The chain uses TRBV2 and TRBJ2-1; TRBD2 matches 12 bases. The TCR originated in a woman aged 30 to 39 with active or convalescent COVID-19. CDR3 nucleotide sequence: TGTGCCAGCACGACTAGCGGGGGTGGGAATGAGCAGTTCTTC. It specifies CASTTSGGGNEQFF.